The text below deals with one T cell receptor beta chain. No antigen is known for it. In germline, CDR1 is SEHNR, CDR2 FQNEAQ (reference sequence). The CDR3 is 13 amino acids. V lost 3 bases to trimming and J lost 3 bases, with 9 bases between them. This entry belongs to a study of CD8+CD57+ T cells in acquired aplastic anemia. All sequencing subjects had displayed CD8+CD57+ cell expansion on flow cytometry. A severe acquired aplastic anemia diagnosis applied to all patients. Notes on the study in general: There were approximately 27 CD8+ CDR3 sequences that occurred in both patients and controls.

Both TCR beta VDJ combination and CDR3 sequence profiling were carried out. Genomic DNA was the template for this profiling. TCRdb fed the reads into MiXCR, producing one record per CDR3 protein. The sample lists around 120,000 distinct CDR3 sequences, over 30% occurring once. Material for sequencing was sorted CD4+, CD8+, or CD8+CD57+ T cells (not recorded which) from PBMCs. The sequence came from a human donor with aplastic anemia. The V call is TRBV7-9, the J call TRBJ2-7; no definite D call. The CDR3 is CASSLAGIYEQYF. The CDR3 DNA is TGTGCCAGCAGCTTGGCAGGAATCTACGAGCAGTACTTC.